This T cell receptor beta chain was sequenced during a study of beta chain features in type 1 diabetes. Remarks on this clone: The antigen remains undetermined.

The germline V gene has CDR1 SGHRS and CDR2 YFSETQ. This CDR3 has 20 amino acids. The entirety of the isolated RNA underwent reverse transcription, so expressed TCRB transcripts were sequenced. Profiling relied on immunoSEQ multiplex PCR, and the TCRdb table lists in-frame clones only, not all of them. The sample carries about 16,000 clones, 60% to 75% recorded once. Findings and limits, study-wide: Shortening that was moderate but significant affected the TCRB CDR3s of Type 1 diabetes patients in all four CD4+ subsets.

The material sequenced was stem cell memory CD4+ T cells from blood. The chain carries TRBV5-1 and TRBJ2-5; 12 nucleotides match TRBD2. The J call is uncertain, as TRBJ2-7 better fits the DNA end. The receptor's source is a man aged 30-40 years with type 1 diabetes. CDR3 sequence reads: CASSQLSPGTSGPTSHEQYF. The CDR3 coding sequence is TGCGCCAGCAGCCAATTAAGCCCTGGGACTAGCGGGCCGACCAGCCACGAGCAGTACTTC.